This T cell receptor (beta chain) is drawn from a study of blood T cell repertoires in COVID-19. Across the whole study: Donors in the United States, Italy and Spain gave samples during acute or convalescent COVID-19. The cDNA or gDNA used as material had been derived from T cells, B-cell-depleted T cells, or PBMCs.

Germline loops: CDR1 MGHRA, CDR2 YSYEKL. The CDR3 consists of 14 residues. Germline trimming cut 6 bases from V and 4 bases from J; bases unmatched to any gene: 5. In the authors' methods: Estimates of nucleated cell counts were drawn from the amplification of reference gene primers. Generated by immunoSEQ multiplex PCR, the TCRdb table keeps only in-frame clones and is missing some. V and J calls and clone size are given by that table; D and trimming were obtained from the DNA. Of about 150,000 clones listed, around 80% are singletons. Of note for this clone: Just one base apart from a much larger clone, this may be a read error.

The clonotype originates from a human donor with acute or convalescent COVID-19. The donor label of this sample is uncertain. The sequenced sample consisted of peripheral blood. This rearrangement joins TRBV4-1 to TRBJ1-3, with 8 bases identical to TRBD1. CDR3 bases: TGCGCCAGCAGGCCCTGGACAGGGGGAAACACCATATATTTT. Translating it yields CASRPWTGGNTIYF.